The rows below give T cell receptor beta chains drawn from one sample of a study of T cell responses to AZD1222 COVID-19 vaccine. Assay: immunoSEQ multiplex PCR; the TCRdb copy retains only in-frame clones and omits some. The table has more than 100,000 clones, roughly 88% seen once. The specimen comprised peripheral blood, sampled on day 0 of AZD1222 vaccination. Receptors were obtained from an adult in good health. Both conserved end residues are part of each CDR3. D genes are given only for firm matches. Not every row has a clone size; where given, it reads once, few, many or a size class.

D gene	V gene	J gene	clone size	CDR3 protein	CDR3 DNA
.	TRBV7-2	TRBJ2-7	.	CASSLAYGSYEQYF	TGTGCCAGCAGCTTAGCGTACGGCTCCTACGAGCAGTACTTC
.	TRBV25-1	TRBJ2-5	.	CASRALQGPQETQYF	TGTGCCAGCAGGGCCCTTCAGGGGCCCCAAGAGACCCAGTACTTC
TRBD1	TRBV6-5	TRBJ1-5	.	CASGSLEGADQPQHF	TGTGCCAGCGGATCCCTCGAGGGGGCTGATCAGCCCCAGCATTTT
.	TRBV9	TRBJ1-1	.	CASSVVRGNTEAFF	TGTGCCAGCAGCGTAGTGCGCGGGAACACTGAAGCTTTCTTT
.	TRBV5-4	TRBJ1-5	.	CASSLDVNQPQHF	TGTGCCAGCAGCTTGGACGTCAATCAGCCCCAGCATTTT
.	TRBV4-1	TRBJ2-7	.	CASSLHQGFEQYF	TGCGCCAGCAGCCTACATCAGGGGTTCGAGCAGTACTTC
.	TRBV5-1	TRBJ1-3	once	CASSLTGTEFGNTIYF	TGCGCCAGCAGCTTGACAGGCACTGAATTTGGAAACACCATATATTTT
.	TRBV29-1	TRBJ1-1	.	CSVSSPQGIMNTEAFF	TGCAGCGTTTCCTCTCCCCAGGGGATCATGAACACTGAAGCTTTCTTT
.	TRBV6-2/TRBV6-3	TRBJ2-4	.	CASSYFYRGRGAKNIQYF	TGTGCCAGCAGCTACTTTTACCGGGGCAGGGGAGCCAAAAACATTCAGTACTTC
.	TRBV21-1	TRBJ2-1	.	CAWGGQGRSYNEQFF	TGTGCCTGGGGGGGGCAGGGCCGCTCCTACAATGAGCAGTTCTTC
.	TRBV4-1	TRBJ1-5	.	CASSQVGNQPQHF	TGCGCCAGCAGCCAAGTCGGTAATCAGCCCCAGCATTTT
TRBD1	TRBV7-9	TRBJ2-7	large	CASSLAPGQGNVEQYF	TGTGCCAGCAGCTTAGCGCCGGGACAGGGAAATGTCGAGCAGTACTTC
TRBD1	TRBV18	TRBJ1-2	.	CASSPRTGGYGYTF	TGTGCCAGCTCACCAAGGACAGGGGGCTATGGCTACACCTTC
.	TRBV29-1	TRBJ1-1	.	CSVGSTGAEAFF	TGCAGCGTTGGGAGTACGGGCGCTGAAGCTTTCTTT
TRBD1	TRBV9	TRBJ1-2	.	CASSGDRASYGYTF	TGTGCCAGCAGCGGGGACAGGGCCTCCTATGGCTACACCTTC
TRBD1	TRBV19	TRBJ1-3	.	CASSIPGQGAFGNTIYF	TGTGCCAGTAGTATTCCGGGACAGGGGGCGTTTGGAAACACCATATATTTT
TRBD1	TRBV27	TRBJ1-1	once	CASSWGQGAGETEAFF	TGTGCCAGCAGTTGGGGGCAGGGGGCTGGGGAGACTGAAGCTTTCTTT
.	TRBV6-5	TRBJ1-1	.	CASSYSGGSVTEAFF	TGTGCCAGCAGTTACTCAGGGGGAAGCGTCACTGAAGCTTTCTTT
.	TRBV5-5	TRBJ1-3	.	CASSHSGTPGNTIYF	TGTGCCAGCAGCCATAGCGGGACACCCGGAAACACCATATATTTT
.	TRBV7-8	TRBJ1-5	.	CASSPWTEYQPQHF	TGTGCCAGCAGCCCCTGGACAGAATATCAGCCCCAGCATTTT
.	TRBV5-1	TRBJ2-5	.	CASSLERNQETQYF	TGCGCCAGCAGCTTGGAACGGAACCAAGAGACCCAGTACTTC
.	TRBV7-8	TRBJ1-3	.	CASSSGQPGNTIYF	TGTGCCAGCAGCTCCGGGCAGCCCGGAAACACCATATATTTT
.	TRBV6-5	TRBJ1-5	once	CASSTLNQPQHF	TGTGCCAGCAGTACCCTCAATCAGCCCCAGCATTTT
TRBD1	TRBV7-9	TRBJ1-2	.	CASSPLIQGAGYTF	TGTGCCAGCAGCCCACTAATACAGGGGGCTGGCTACACCTTC
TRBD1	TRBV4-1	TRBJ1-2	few	CASSQDHGTGYGYTF	TGCGCCAGCAGCCAAGATCATGGGACAGGATATGGCTACACCTTC
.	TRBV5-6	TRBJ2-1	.	CASSLRYEQFF	TGTGCCAGCAGCTTACGGTATGAGCAGTTCTTC
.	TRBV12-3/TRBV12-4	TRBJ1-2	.	CASRGEEDGYTF	TGTGCCAGCAGGGGTGAGGAGGATGGCTACACCTTC
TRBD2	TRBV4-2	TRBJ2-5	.	CASSQDGVAGGPLETQYF	TGTGCCAGCAGCCAAGATGGGGTAGCGGGGGGGCCGCTAGAGACCCAGTACTTC
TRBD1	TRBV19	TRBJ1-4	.	CASSSGTGGYESEKLFF	TGTGCCAGTAGTTCCGGGACAGGGGGGTACGAATCTGAAAAACTGTTTTTT
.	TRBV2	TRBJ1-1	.	CASSEALWGGIEGNTEAFF	TGTGCCAGCAGTGAAGCGCTTTGGGGGGGGATCGAGGGGAACACTGAAGCTTTCTTT
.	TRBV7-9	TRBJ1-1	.	CASSYLGRNTEAFF	TGTGCCAGCAGCTACCTCGGCAGGAACACTGAAGCTTTCTTT
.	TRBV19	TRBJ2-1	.	CASSTVAGRGNEQFF	TGTGCCAGTAGTACCGTCGCGGGGCGCGGGAATGAGCAGTTCTTC
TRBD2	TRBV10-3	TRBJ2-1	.	CAISDGLVYNEQFF	TGTGCCATCAGTGATGGACTAGTCTACAATGAGCAGTTCTTC
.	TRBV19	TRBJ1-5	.	CASSLQAQPQHF	TGTGCCAGTAGCCTACAGGCACAGCCCCAGCATTTT
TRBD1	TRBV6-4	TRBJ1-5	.	CASNGQGNQPQHF	TGTGCCAGCAATGGACAGGGCAATCAGCCCCAGCATTTT
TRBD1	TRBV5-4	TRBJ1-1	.	CASSSGQGALAFF	TGTGCCAGCAGCTCAGGACAGGGGGCGCTGGCTTTCTTT
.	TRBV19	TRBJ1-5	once	CASKGSNQPQHF	TGTGCCAGTAAGGGTAGCAATCAGCCCCAGCATTTT
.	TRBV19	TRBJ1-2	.	CASSIPAGGPVRGGYTF	TGTGCCAGTAGTATCCCCGCCGGCGGGCCAGTTCGGGGTGGCTACACCTTC
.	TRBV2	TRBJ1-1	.	CARGTFMNTEAFF	TGTGCCAGAGGGACCTTTATGAACACTGAAGCTTTCTTT
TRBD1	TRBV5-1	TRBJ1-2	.	CASSLGRTGGYGYTF	TGCGCCAGCAGCTTGGGTCGGACAGGGGGGTATGGCTACACCTTC
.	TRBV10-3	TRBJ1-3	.	CAISEARGSGNTIYF	TGTGCCATCAGTGAGGCTCGGGGCTCTGGAAACACCATATATTTT
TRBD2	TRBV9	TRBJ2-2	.	CASSVGIGGVTGELFF	TGTGCCAGCAGCGTAGGAATCGGGGGGGTCACCGGGGAGCTGTTTTTT
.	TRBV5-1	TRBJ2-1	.	CASSLGTSGEQFF	TGCGCCAGCAGCTTGGGGACTTCTGGTGAGCAGTTCTTC
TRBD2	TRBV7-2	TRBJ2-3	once	CASSLTSGGPAAPQYF	TGTGCCAGCAGCTTAACTAGCGGGGGCCCCGCCGCTCCGCAGTATTTT
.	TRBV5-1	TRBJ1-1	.	CASSFGQQGGEAFF	TGCGCCAGCAGCTTTGGCCAGCAAGGTGGGGAAGCTTTCTTT
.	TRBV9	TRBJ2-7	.	CASSPSPGGVYEQYF	TGTGCCAGCAGCCCCTCCCCAGGGGGGGTTTACGAGCAGTACTTC
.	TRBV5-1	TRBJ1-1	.	CASSRDTEAFF	TGCGCCAGCAGCCGGGACACTGAAGCTTTCTTT
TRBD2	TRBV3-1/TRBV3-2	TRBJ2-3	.	CASSQFSGGTKGTQYF	TGTGCCAGCAGCCAATTTAGCGGGGGGACTAAAGGTACGCAGTATTTT
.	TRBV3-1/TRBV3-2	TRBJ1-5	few	CASSQDGPYSNQPQHF	TGTGCCAGCAGCCAAGATGGCCCATATAGCAATCAGCCCCAGCATTTT
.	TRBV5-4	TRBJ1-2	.	CASRQRGYTF	TGTGCCAGCAGACAGAGGGGCTACACCTTC
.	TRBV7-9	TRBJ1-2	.	CASSLLERAYGYTF	TGTGCCAGCAGCTTATTGGAAAGGGCCTATGGCTACACCTTC
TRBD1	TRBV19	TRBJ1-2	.	CASSITEGARLYGYTF	TGTGCCAGTAGTATTACAGAGGGGGCCAGGCTCTATGGCTACACCTTC
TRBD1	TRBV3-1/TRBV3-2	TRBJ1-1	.	CASSQRRGVTEAFF	TGTGCCAGCAGCCAACGCAGGGGGGTCACTGAAGCTTTCTTT